The present entry profiles one T cell receptor beta chain with its context. Its target is unknown. TCRdb's table, derived via immunoSEQ multiplex PCR, lists solely in-frame clones and lacks some. In the table there are roughly 180,000 clones, 87% of which are singletons. These data come from a study of Ad26.COV2.S vaccination and SARS-CoV-2 variants. CDR3 length: 11 residues. Looked up from germline, CDR1 is LNHDA and CDR2 is SQIVND (reference sequence). V lost 6 bases to trimming and J lost 1 base, with 3 bases between them. Study-wide findings and caveats: Compared with placebo recipients, vaccine recipients had higher spike-specific TCR breadth. The TCR breadth and depth analyses may have understated or missed part of the total T cell responses. Responses of spike-specific T cells (both CD8+ and CD4+) reportedly showed substantial breadth after vaccination. Researchers reported similar non-spike TCR breadth in vaccine and placebo recipients.

The V gene is TRBV19, the J gene TRBJ2-5; the D is unclear. Sequencing was performed on peripheral blood, taken after recovery from COVID-19. This TCR was sampled from a human donor who had recovered from COVID-19. The CDR3 protein is CASSVQETQYF. In DNA form, the CDR3 reads TGTGCCAGTAGCGTCCAAGAGACCCAGTACTTC.